This T cell receptor (beta chain) was sequenced for a study of T cells after yellow fever vaccination. Across the whole study: SMART-Seq v4 Ultra Low Input prepared libraries from low-cell fractions. General observations from the study: The study found a weaker secondary response that peaked faster, day 5 versus 15. Reappearing after the booster were most of the clones from primary vaccination (around 96% CD4, 75% to 90% CD8).

The 5'RACE template-switching step produced TCR cDNA and added a universal primer site and UMIs. TCRdb processed the 5' RACE reads anew with MiXCR; each CDR3 protein has one entry. The sample carries 300,000 to 350,000 distinct CDR3 sequences, 3.5% to 4.5% recorded once. This clonotype has at least ten counts. Its specificity is unknown. The CDR3 loop spans 14 amino acids. Trimming shortened V by 2 bases and J by 12 bases, and 16 bases separated the two germline ends. Germline CDR1 reads KGHDR; CDR2 reads SFDVKD. The chain uses TRBV24-1 and TRBJ2-1, with D hard to call. Sequencing used PBMCs, obtained 15 days after the yellow fever booster vaccination. The source of this sequence is a man younger than 35 who received the YFV17D yellow fever vaccine. This chain's CDR3 is CATSDSPSLWTQFF. As DNA, the CDR3 is TGTGCCACCAGTGATTCCCCGAGTTTATGGACGCAGTTCTTC.